This T cell receptor (beta chain) appears in the sequencing data of a study of naive and memory T cell subsets. Regarding the study as a whole: Naive repertoires, especially CD8, held a few larger clonotypes, possibly memory cells re-expressing CD45RA.

On this clonotype itself: Its antigen is still unknown. One junction end disagrees with the germline gene, perhaps due to a read error.

Two oligonucleotides, mixed equimolar, formed the beta constant-region primer covering TRBC1 and TRBC2. Nested alpha and beta constant-region primers with the SP2 primer drove four PCR rounds on ligated cDNA. TCRdb passed the UMI-ligation and nested PCR reads through MiXCR, listing each CDR3 protein once. The sample comprises 140,000 to 150,000 distinct CDR3 sequences, 20% to 25% of which are singletons, and roughly 0.1% rests with the top ten. Germline V CDR1 and CDR2: SSHAT, FNYEAQ (reference sequence). There are 17 residues in the CDR3. The clonotype originates from a human donor in good health. The chain links TRBV7-7 to TRBJ2-2, with D tentatively TRBD2 (5 bases). Material for sequencing was naive CD4+ T cells from blood. CDR3 in DNA: TGTGCCAGCAGCTTGTCCCTGGTTCTGGGGAATACCGGGGAGATGTTTTTT. Residues: CASSLSLVLGNTGEMFF.